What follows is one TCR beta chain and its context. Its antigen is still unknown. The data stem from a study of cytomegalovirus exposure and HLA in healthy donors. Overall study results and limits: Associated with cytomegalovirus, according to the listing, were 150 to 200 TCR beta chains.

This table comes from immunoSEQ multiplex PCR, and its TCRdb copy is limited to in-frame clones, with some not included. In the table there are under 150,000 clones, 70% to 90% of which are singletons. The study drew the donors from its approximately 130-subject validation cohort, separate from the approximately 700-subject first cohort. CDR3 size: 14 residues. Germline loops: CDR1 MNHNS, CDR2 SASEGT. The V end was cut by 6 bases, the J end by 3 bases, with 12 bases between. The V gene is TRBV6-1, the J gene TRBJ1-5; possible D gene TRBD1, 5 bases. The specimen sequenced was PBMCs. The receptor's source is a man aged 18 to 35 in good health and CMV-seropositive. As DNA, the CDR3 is TGTGCCAGCAGACTGGACACGTCCAATCAGCCCCAGCATTTT. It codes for CASRLDTSNQPQHF.